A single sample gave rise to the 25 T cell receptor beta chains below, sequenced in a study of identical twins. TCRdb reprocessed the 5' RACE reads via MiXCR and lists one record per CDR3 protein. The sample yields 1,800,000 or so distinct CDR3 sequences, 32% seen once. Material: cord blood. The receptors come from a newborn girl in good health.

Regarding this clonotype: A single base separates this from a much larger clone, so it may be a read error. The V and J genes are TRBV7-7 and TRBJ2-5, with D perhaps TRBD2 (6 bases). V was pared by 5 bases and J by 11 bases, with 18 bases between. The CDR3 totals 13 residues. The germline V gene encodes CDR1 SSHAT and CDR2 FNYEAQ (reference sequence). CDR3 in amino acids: CASSQNAGLKQYF. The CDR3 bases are TGTGCCAGCAGCCAGAATGCGGGGCTAAAGCAGTACTTC.

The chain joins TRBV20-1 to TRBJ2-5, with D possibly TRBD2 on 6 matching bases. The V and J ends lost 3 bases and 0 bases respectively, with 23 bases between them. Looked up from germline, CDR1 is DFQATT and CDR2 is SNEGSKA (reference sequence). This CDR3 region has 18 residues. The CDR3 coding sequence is TGCAGTGCTAGTGGCCCTAGGGAGGATATTTGGTACCAAGAGACCCAGTACTTC. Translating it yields CSASGPREDIWYQETQYF.

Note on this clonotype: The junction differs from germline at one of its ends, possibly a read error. This CDR3 is CTSSQDWAASGLSYEQYF. DNA for the CDR3: TGTACCAGCAGCCAAGACTGGGCGGCTAGCGGGCTCTCCTACGAGCAGTACTTC. V gene TRBV4-2 combines with J gene TRBJ2-7; 8 nucleotides match TRBD2. Germline V lookup: CDR1 LGHNA, CDR2 YNFKEQ. The CDR3 sequence is 18 residues long.

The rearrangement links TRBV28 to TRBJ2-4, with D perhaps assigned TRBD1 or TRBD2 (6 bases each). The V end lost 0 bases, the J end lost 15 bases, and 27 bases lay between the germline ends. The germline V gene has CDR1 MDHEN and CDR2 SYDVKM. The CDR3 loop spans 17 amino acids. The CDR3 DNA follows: TGTGCCAGCAGTTTATGGGGCGGGACATCAACCGCCTACGAGCGGTACTTC. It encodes CASSLWGGTSTAYERYF.

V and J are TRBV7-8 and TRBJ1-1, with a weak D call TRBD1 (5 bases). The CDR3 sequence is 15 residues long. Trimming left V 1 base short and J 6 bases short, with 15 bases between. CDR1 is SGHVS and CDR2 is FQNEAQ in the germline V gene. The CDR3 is CASSLGVRGSAEAFF. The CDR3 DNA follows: TGTGCCAGCAGCTTAGGGGTGCGGGGGAGCGCTGAAGCTTTCTTT.

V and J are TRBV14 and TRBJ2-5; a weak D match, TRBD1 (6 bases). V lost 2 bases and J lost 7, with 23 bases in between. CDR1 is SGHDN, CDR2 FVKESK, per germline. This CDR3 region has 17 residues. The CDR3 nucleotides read TGTGCCAGCAGCCAACATGGGAACCGACAGGTCTGGCGGACCCAGTACTTC. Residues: CASSQHGNRQVWRTQYF.

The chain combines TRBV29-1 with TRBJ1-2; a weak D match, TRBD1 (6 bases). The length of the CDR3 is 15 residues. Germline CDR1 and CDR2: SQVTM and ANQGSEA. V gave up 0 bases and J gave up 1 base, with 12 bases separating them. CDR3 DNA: TGCAGCGTTGAAGATCCTTGGACAGATAACTATGGCTACACCTTC. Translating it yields CSVEDPWTDNYGYTF.

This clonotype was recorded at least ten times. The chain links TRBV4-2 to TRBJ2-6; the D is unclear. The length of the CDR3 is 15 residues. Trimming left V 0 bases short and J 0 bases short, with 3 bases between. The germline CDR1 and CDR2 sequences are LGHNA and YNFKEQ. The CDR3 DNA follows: TGTGCCAGCAGCCAAGACAGCTCTGGGGCCAACGTCCTGACTTTC. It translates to CASSQDSSGANVLTF.

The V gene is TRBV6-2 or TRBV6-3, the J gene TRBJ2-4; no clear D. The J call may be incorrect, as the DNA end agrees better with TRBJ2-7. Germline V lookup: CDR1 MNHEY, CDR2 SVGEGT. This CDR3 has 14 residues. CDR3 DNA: TGTGCCAGCAGTTTTTCCCGGCATCCTGGCGAGCAGTACTTC. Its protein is CASSFSRHPGEQYF.

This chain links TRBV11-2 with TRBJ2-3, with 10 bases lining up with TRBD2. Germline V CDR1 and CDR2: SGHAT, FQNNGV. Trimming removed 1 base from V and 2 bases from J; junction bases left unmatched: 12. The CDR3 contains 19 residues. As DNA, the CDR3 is TGTGCCAGCAGCTTAGCCCTAGCGGGGGTGCTGGCCCCCACAGATACGCAGTATTTT. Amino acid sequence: CASSLALAGVLAPTDTQYF.

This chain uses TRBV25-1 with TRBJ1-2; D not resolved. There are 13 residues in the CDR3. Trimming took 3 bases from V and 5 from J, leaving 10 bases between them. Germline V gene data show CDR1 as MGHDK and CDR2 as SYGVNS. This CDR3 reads CASSDWGGYGYTF. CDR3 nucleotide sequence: TGTGCCAGCAGTGACTGGGGAGGGTATGGCTACACCTTC.

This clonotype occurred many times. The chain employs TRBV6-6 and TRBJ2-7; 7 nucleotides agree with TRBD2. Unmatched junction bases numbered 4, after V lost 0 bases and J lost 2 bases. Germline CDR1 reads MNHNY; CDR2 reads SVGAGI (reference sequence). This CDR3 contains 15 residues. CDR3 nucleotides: TGTGCCAGCAGTTACTCGGCAGGGACTACCTACGAGCAGTACTTC. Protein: CASSYSAGTTYEQYF.

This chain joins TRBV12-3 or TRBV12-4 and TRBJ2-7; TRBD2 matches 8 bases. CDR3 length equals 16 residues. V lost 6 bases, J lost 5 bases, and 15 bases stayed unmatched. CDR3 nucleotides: TGTGCCAGCAGCCCTCCCGGGCCTAGCGGGCCCCACGAGCAGTACTTC. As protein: CASSPPGPSGPHEQYF.

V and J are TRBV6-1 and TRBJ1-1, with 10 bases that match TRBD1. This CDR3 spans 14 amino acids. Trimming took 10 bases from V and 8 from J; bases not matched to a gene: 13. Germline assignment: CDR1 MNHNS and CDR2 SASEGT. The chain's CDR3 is CATDRTGGITEAFF. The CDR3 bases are TGTGCCACCGATCGGACAGGGGGGATCACCGAAGCTTTCTTT.

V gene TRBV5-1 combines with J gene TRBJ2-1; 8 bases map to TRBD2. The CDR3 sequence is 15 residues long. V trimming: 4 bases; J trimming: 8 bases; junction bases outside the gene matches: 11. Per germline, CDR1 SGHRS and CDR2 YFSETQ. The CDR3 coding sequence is TGCGCCAGCAGCATTAGTAGCGGGACTTTTGATGAGCAGTTCTTC. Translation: CASSISSGTFDEQFF.

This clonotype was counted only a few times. The CDR3 DNA sequence: TGTGCCACCAGTGATTCTGCATCGAGGACAGGCTTCCAAGAGACCCAGTACTTC. Its translation: CATSDSASRTGFQETQYF. The chain uses TRBV24-1 and TRBJ2-5, with 7 bases identical to TRBD1. The CDR3 extends over 18 amino acids. Germline trimming cut 2 bases from V and 1 base from J; bases unmatched to any gene: 12. Germline lookup yields CDR1 KGHDR and CDR2 SFDVKD.

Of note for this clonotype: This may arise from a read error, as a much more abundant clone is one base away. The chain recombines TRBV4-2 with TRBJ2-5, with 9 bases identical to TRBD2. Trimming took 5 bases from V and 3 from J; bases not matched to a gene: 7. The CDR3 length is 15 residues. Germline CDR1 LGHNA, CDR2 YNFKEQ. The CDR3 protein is CASSYRLAEEETQYF. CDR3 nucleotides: TGTGCCAGCAGCTATAGACTAGCGGAGGAAGAGACCCAGTACTTC.

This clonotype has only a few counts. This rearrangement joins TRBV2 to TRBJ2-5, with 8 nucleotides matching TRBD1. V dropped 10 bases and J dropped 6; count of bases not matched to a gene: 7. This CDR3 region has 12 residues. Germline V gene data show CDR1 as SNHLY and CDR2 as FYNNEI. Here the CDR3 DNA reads TGTGCCAACAGGGGGTTAGAGAAGACCCAGTACTTC. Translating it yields CANRGLEKTQYF.

The CDR3 protein is CASSFKGSWEQYF. The DNA for the CDR3 is TGCGCCAGCAGCTTCAAGGGAAGCTGGGAGCAGTACTTC. V usage is TRBV5-1 and J usage is TRBJ2-5, with D possibly being TRBD2 (5 bases). Germline assignment: CDR1 SGHRS and CDR2 YFSETQ. CDR3 size: 13 residues. The germline V and J ends were trimmed by 2 bases and 11 bases, with 16 bases remaining between them.

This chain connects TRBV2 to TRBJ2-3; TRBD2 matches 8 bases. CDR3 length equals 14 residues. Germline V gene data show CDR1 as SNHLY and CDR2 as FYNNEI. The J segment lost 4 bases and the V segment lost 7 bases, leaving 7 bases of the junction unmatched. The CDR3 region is CASMVRGGADTQYF. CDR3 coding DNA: TGTGCCAGCATGGTCCGGGGGGGCGCAGATACGCAGTATTTT.

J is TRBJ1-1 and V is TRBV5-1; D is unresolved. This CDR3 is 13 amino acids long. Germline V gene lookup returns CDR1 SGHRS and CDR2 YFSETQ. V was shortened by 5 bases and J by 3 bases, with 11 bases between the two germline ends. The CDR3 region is CASRSQADTEAFF. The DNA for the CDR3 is TGCGCCAGCAGGTCGCAGGCGGACACTGAAGCTTTCTTT.

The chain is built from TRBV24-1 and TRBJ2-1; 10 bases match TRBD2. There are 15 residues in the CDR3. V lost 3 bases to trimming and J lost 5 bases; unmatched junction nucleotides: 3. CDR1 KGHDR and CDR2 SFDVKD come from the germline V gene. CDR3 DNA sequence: TGTGCCACCAGTGATAGCGGGAGGGTTGACAATGAGCAGTTCTTC. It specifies CATSDSGRVDNEQFF.

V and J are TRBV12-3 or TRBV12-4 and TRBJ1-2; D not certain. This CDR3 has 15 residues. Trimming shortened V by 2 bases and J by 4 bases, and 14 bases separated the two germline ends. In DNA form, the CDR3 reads TGTGCCAGCAGTTTATTGCCACAGAGTCCCTATGGCTACACCTTC. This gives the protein CASSLLPQSPYGYTF.

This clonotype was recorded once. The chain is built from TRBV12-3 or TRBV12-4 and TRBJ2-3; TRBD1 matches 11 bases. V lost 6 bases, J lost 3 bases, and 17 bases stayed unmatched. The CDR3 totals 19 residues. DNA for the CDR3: TGTGCCAGCAGCCAACGATACAACCCGGGACAGGGGGGAACAGATACGCAGTATTTT. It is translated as CASSQRYNPGQGGTDTQYF.

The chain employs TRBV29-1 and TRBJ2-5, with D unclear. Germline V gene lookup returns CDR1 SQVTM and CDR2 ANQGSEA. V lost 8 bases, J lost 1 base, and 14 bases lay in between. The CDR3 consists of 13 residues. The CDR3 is CSYLDGSQETQYF. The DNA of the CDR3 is TGCAGCTACCTGGACGGTTCCCAAGAGACCCAGTACTTC.